This TCR beta chain was recovered during a study of shared clonotypes between healthy human individuals. As defined, naive CD8 cells were CD45RO-negative and positively selected for CCR7, with terminally differentiated effector memory CD45RA+ cells excluded. Turning to this clone: This likely comes from a read error, as the CDR3 has no conserved phenylalanine or tryptophan at its end. The DNA is left out, because the CDR3 cannot be placed on it with certainty; the CDR3 is given as TCRdb lists it.

Across several immunoSEQ plates, the genomic DNA of each subset was split evenly. Measured with immunoSEQ multiplex PCR; TCRdb has only the in-frame clones, and not every one. The table has approximately 2,000,000 clones, just under 95% seen once; the top ten hold over 1.5%. From its first to its last residue, the CDR3 has 14 amino acids. The germline gives CDR1 MGHRA, CDR2 YSYEKL. The receptor's source is a man in his late teens or twenties in good health. Some clones in this sample may be carry-over from other donors' samples. The chain links TRBV4-1 to TRBJ1-2; the D call TRBD1 from the table was never checked on the DNA. The sample consisted of naive CD8+ T cells from PBMCs. CDR3 sequence reads: CASSQWVNQGLGRI.